The subject of this entry is one T cell receptor beta chain. The sample's treatment: oral pan-JAK inhibitor, 5-10 mg twice daily. The sorting of PBMCs gave CD4+ and CD8+ T cells. Extraction of RNA preceded its reverse transcription into cDNA, which served as the sequencing template. The table came from immunoSEQ multiplex PCR; TCRdb's copy has only in-frame clones and leaves some out. The sample yields a few hundred thousand clones, 50% to 60% seen once. The data are from a study of CD8+ T cells in alopecia areata. Study details: Patients remained on tofacitinib for 6 to 18 months and then went 6 months without it.

J lost 5 bases, V lost 5 bases, and 11 bases had no gene match. The CDR3 length is 14 residues. The V gene's germline CDR1 is SQVTM and CDR2 ANQGSEA. The sequence was obtained from a human donor with alopecia areata. The sample was CD4+ T cells sorted from blood, taken at week 4, from a patient treated with tofacitinib. V is TRBV29-1 and J is TRBJ2-5, with 7 bases that match TRBD1. CDR3 coding DNA: TGCAGCGTTAAGGGACAGCTAAGGGTGGAGACCCAGTACTTC. Its translation is CSVKGQLRVETQYF.